Sequencing of this T cell receptor (beta chain) was carried out in a study of CD8 T cells in ankylosing spondylitis. Overall study results and limits: Clones linked with disease were CD8+ and fairly uncommon in the peripheral blood. Reportedly, significant enrichment of disease-linked clones occurred in matched ankylosing spondylitis synovial fluid. Seemingly distinctive of ankylosing spondylitis blood was a TCR beta motif formed by eight highly homologous variants.

As for this clonotype: The antigen is unknown.

Trimming left V 6 bases short and J 3 bases short, with 21 bases between. CDR1 is MDHEN and CDR2 is SYDVKM in the germline V gene. The CDR3 is made up of 16 amino acids. A single record per CDR3 protein comes from TCRdb applying MiXCR to the 5' RACE reads. Among under 170,000 distinct CDR3 sequences listed, under 45% were seen once. V and J are TRBV28 and TRBJ2-7, with D maybe TRBD2 (6 bases). The sequence derives from a male donor with ankylosing spondylitis. The sample consisted of synovial fluid, either unsorted or a sorted T cell fraction (not recorded which). CDR3 loop: CASSLGWRAVGYEQYF. CDR3 in DNA: TGTGCCAGCAGCCTTGGGTGGAGGGCCGTCGGCTACGAGCAGTACTTC.